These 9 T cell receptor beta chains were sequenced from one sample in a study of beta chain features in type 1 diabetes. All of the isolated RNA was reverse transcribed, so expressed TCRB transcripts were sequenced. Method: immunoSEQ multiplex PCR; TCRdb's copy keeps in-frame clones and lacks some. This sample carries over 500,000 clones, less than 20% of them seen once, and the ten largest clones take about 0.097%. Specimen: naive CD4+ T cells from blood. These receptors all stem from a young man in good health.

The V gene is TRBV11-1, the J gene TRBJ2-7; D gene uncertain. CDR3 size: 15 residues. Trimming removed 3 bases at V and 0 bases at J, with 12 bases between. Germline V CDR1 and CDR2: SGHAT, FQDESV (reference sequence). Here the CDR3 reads CASSFTEGSSYEQYF. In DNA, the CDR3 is TGTGCCAGCAGCTTCACAGAAGGCAGCTCCTACGAGCAGTACTTC.

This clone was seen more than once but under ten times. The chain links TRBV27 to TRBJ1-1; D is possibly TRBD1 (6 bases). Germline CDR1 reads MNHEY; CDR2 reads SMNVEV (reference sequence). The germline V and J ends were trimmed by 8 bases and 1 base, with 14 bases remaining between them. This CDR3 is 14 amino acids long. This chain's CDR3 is CASRRGAQNTEAFF. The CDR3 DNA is TGTGCCAGCCGCCGGGGGGCACAGAACACTGAAGCTTTCTTT.

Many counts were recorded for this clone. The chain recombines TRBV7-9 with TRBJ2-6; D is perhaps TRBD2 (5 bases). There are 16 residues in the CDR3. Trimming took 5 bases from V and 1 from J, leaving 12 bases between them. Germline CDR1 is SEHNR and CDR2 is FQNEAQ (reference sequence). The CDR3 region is CASSLLSGSGANVLTF. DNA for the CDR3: TGTGCCAGCAGCCTGTTATCGGGATCTGGGGCCAACGTCCTGACTTTC.

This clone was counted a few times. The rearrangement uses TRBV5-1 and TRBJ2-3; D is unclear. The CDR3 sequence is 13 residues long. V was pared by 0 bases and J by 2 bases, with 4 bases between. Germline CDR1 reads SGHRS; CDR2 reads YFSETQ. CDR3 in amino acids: CASSLGFTDTQYF. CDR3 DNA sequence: TGCGCCAGCAGCTTGGGATTCACAGATACGCAGTATTTT.

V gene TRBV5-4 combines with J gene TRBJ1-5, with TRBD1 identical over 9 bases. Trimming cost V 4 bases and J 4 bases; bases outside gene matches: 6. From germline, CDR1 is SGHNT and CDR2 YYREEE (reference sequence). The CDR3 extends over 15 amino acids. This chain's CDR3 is CASSTGTGRNQPQHF. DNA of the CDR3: TGTGCCAGCAGCACCGGGACAGGGCGGAATCAGCCCCAGCATTTT.

The CDR3 DNA is TGTGCCAGCAGCCGGGGGAGGGAAGGGCATTCCTACAATGAGCAGTTCTTC. Amino acid sequence: CASSRGREGHSYNEQFF. This chain joins TRBV11-3 and TRBJ2-1, with TRBD2 matching over 7 bases. The CDR3 runs 17 residues. CDR1 and CDR2 from the germline V gene are SGHNT and YENEEA. The J segment lost 1 base and the V segment lost 5 bases, leaving 11 bases of the junction unmatched.

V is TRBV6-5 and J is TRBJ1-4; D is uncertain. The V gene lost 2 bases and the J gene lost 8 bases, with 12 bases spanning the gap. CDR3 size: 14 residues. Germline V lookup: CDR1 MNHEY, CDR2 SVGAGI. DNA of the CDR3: TGTGCCAGCAGTTACGCGCGCTTTACCGAAAAACTGTTTTTT. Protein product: CASSYARFTEKLFF.

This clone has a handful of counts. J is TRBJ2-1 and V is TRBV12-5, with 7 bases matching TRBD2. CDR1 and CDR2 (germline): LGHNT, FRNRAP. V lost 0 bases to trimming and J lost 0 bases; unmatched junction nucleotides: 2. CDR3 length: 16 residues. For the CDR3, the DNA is TGTGCTAGTGGTTTGGTCCCGGGGGGCTCCTACAATGAGCAGTTCTTC. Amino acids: CASGLVPGGSYNEQFF.

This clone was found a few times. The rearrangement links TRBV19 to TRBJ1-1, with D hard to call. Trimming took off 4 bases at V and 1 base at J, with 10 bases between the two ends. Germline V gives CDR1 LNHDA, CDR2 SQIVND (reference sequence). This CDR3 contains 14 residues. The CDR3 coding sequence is TGTGCCAGTAGTACCCTTCAGTGGAACACTGAAGCTTTCTTT. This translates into CASSTLQWNTEAFF.